Here is one TCR beta chain with its context. This CDR3 contains 15 residues. Germline values: CDR1 GTSNPN, CDR2 SVGIG (reference sequence). V lost 2 bases to trimming and J lost 4 bases, with 15 bases between them. In the original analysis: Reference gene primer amplification gave estimated nucleated cell counts. Clones were sequenced by immunoSEQ multiplex PCR, and TCRdb holds only the in-frame ones, with some missing. V, J and clone size are those of that table, while D and trimming were read from the DNA. Of more than 300,000 clones in the sample, more than 70% are singletons; the top ten hold 5.5% to 7.5%. Seattle patients were enrolled during active infection and followed longitudinally. This sample is drawn from a study of blood T cell repertoires in COVID-19. Across the study: T cells, B-cell-depleted T cells, or PBMCs provided the cDNA or gDNA that served as material.

This clonotype originated in a woman between 65 and 79 years old with COVID-19, enrolled during active disease. Sample: peripheral blood. The rearrangement uses TRBV30 and TRBJ2-1; maybe TRBD1 (5 bases). The CDR3 loop is CAWSRGQAFYNEQFF. CDR3 sequence (DNA): TGTGCCTGGAGTAGGGGCCAAGCTTTTTACAATGAGCAGTTCTTC.